The 12 T cell receptor beta chains below come from one sample, sequenced in a study of OX40 agonist ivuxolimab in advanced cancers. Assay used: immunoSEQ multiplex PCR; TCRdb lists only in-frame clones, some missing. The sample lists approximately 84,000 clones, 86% occurring once. The sample consisted of CD4+ or CD8+ T cells sorted from blood, taken in a trial of the OX40 agonist ivuxolimab. The receptor set was obtained from an adult with an advanced solid tumor such as melanoma, head and neck, liver or kidney cancer.

The chain joins TRBV5-1 to TRBJ1-4, with 8 bases aligning to TRBD1. V dropped 4 bases and J dropped 7; count of bases not matched to a gene: 9. CDR3 size: 15 residues. Germline loops: CDR1 SGHRS, CDR2 YFSETQ. This chain's CDR3 is CASSVGQGMGEKLFF. In DNA, the CDR3 is TGCGCCAGCAGCGTTGGACAGGGTATGGGTGAAAAACTGTTTTTT. Drawing the rest from reference TRBV5-1 and TRBJ1-4, the complete variable domain is KAGVTQTPRYLIKTRGQQVTLSCSPISGHRSVSWYQQTPGQGLQFLFEYFSETQRNKGNFPGRFSGRQFSNSRSEMNVSTLELGDSALYLCASSVGQGMGEKLFFGSGTQLSVL.

V is TRBV7-9 and J is TRBJ2-5, with D unresolved. This CDR3 region has 10 residues. Germline-derived CDR1 and CDR2 are SEHNR and FQNEAQ (reference sequence). Trimming took off 6 bases at V and 5 bases at J, with 4 bases between the two ends. The CDR3 DNA is TGTGCCAGCAGTAAGGAGACCCAGTACTTC. This gives the protein CASSKETQYF.

This clone came up once. This sequence joins TRBV4-3 and TRBJ2-3; no clear D gene. CDR3 length: 14 amino acids. V lost 5 bases and J 3 bases, leaving 12 bases between the germline ends. Germline V gene lookup returns CDR1 LGHNA and CDR2 YSLEER. CDR3 coding DNA: TGCGCCAGCAGCTACAACCTGGGGACAGATACGCAGTATTTT. Translating it yields CASSYNLGTDTQYF.

The J gene is TRBJ1-1, the V gene TRBV29-1; D remains ambiguous. V lost 5 bases to trimming and J lost 6 bases, with 13 bases between them. Germline CDR1 reads SQVTM; CDR2 reads ANQGSEA. The CDR3 is made up of 12 amino acids. The CDR3 nucleotides read TGCAGCGTTCAACCAGTCCGGGCTGAAGCTTTCTTT. Its protein product is CSVQPVRAEAFF.

The chain combines TRBV6-6 with TRBJ2-7; 7 nucleotides match TRBD2. The V gene end was trimmed by 2 bases and the J gene end by 9 bases; junction bases not matched to a gene: 10. Germline CDR1 reads MNHNY; CDR2 reads SVGAGI (reference sequence). The CDR3 contains 14 residues. The CDR3 loop reads CASSYGMTSTRQYF. Written as DNA, the CDR3 is TGTGCCAGCAGTTACGGGATGACTAGCACCCGGCAGTACTTC.

The rearrangement links TRBV18 to TRBJ2-2, with a possible D match to TRBD1 (6 bases). Germline V gene sequence: CDR1 KGHSH, CDR2 LQKENI. Trimming pared 0 bases from V and 1 base from J, leaving 12 bases between. The CDR3 covers 17 residues. The CDR3 is CASSPPQGLVNTGELFF. CDR3 DNA: TGTGCCAGCTCACCACCCCAGGGGCTAGTGAACACCGGGGAGCTGTTTTTT.

This chain joins TRBV2 and TRBJ1-4; D is uncertain. CDR1 is SNHLY, CDR2 FYNNEI, per germline. Trimming left V 7 bases short and J 0 bases short, with 15 bases between. The CDR3 contains 16 residues. CDR3 sequence reads: CASTPWIGATNEKLFF. CDR3 sequence (DNA): TGTGCCAGCACCCCGTGGATCGGGGCAACTAATGAAAAACTGTTTTTT. The whole variable domain, filled in from reference TRBV2 and TRBJ1-4, reads EPEVTQTPSHQVTQMGQEVILRCVPISNHLYFYWYRQILGQKVEFLVSFYNNEISEKSEIFDDQFSVERPDGSNFTLKIRSTKLEDSAMYFCASTPWIGATNEKLFFGSGTQLSVL.

CDR3 region: CASSYVGSGSGYTF. In DNA, the CDR3 is TGTGCCAGCAGTTACGTCGGTTCAGGGAGCGGCTACACCTTC. This chain links TRBV6-5 with TRBJ1-2; D perhaps matches TRBD1 (5 bases). With 2 bases removed from V and 8 bases from J, the gap between germline ends came to 15 bases. The CDR3 runs 14 residues. Germline-derived CDR1 and CDR2 are MNHEY and SVGAGI.

J is TRBJ1-3 and V is TRBV28; D is undetermined. V shed 4 bases and J shed 3 bases, with 10 bases lying between them. The CDR3 loop spans 14 amino acids. Germline V gives CDR1 MDHEN, CDR2 SYDVKM. CDR3 DNA: TGTGCCAGCAGTTCCCCGGGGATTGGAAACACCATATATTTT. This gives the protein CASSSPGIGNTIYF.

This chain joins TRBV19 and TRBJ1-5, with 7 bases aligning to TRBD1. The CDR3 has 16 residues. Germline CDR1 reads LNHDA; CDR2 reads SQIVND (reference sequence). The junction had 10 bases not matched to a gene; V was cut back by 6 bases and J by 2 bases. The CDR3 spells CASRRQGHRGNQPQHF. For the CDR3, the DNA is TGTGCCAGTAGGCGACAGGGTCATAGGGGCAATCAGCCCCAGCATTTT.

V is TRBV5-4 and J is TRBJ2-6, with D uncertain. This CDR3 has 17 residues. Trimming cost V 0 bases and J 0 bases, with 10 bases left between them. Germline-derived CDR1 and CDR2 are SGHNT and YYREEE (reference sequence). CDR3 nucleotide sequence: TGTGCCAGCAGCTTGGGCCGAACTGGCTCTGGGGCCAACGTCCTGACTTTC. It is translated as CASSLGRTGSGANVLTF.

The chain couples TRBV5-4 to TRBJ1-1; a weak D match, TRBD1 (6 bases). Trimming shortened V by 2 bases and J by 12 bases, and 20 bases separated the two germline ends. This CDR3 has 14 amino acids. Germline V CDR1 and CDR2: SGHNT, YYREEE (reference sequence). The CDR3 region has the DNA TGTGCCAGCAGCTTACGAGGGGGAGGAGTAATAACTTTCTTT. This codes for CASSLRGGGVITFF.